The source of this T cell receptor (beta chain) is a study of T cells after yellow fever vaccination. Study-wide points: There was a possibility that FACS-sorted repertoires contained abundant clonotypes contaminating from the bulk population. On re-exposure, the response was weaker but peaked faster, at day 5 versus 15.

Germline-derived CDR1 and CDR2 are LGHDT and YNNKEL (reference sequence). This CDR3 contains 12 residues. About this clonotype itself: Its antigen remains unidentified. A read error may produce the germline difference seen at one junction end.

In making TCR cDNA, 5'RACE template switching added a universal primer site and UMIs to it. TCRdb ran MiXCR on the 5' RACE reads and lists one entry per CDR3 protein. Of approximately 550,000 distinct CDR3 sequences in the sample, roughly 14% were seen once. The specimen was PBMCs, collected on the day of the yellow fever booster vaccination. The TCR comes from a man younger than 45 who received the YFV17D yellow fever vaccine. The V and J genes are TRBV3-1 and TRBJ2-3, with no clear D. The CDR3 loop reads CVSSQVTDTQYF. The DNA for the CDR3 is TGTGTCAGCAGCCAAGTCACAGATACGCAGTATTTT.